This TCR beta chain comes out of a study of cytomegalovirus exposure and HLA in healthy donors. Overall study results and limits: Previously analyzed data showed that most TCR beta V segments were productive at a frequency of about 87% or about 30%. Among the most significant clusters, several appeared linked to common viral pathogens in a later analysis.

With 60 Vbeta and 13 Jbeta primers, the PCR was carried out. Assay used: immunoSEQ multiplex PCR; TCRdb lists only in-frame clones, some missing. Recorded for this sample: more than 60,000 clones. As to this clone: Its antigen remains unidentified.

CDR3 length equals 14 residues. The V end was cut by 4 bases, the J end by 5 bases, with 11 bases between. Germline CDR1 is MNHEY and CDR2 is SVGAGI. The clonotype was recovered from a boy between 5 and 17 years old in good health and CMV-seronegative. Source material: PBMCs. The chain employs TRBV6-5 and TRBJ1-4, with a possible D match to TRBD1 (5 bases). CDR3 bases: TGTGCCAGCAGTTCTCCCAACAGGAATGAAAAACTGTTTTTT. It is translated as CASSSPNRNEKLFF.